This T cell receptor (beta chain) was obtained from a study of identical twins. This clonotype was counted only a few times. Its antigen remains unidentified. TCRdb redid the calling of the 5' RACE reads with MiXCR, one entry per CDR3 protein. The repertoire holds roughly 770,000 distinct CDR3 sequences, with 15% to 20% as singletons. Study-level results: Fewer insertions were carried by abundant cord blood beta clonotypes, but none was seen in memory repertoires.

This CDR3 comprises 16 residues. Trimming shortened V by 5 bases and J by 0 bases, and 16 bases separated the two germline ends. Per the germline V gene, CDR1 is SEHNR and CDR2 is FQNEAQ (reference sequence). A further study also used this sample, focusing on T cells expressing NK-cell markers.

The rearrangement links TRBV7-9 to TRBJ1-2; D may be TRBD1 (5 bases). This TCR derives from a woman aged 18-35 years in good health. The material sequenced was PBMCs. The CDR3 spells CASSQRGTEANYGYTF. The DNA of the CDR3 is TGTGCCAGCAGCCAACGGGGCACCGAAGCTAACTATGGCTACACCTTC.